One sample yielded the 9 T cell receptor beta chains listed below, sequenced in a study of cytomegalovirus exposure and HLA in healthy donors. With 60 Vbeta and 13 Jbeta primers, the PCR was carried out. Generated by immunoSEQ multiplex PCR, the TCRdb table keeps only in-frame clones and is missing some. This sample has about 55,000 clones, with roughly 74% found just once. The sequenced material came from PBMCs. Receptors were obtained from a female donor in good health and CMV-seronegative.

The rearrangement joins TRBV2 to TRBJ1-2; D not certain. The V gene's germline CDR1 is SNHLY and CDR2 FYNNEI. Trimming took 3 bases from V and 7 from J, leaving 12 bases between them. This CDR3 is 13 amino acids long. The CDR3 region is CASSELASCGYTF. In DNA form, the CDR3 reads TGTGCCAGCAGTGAGTTGGCCTCTTGTGGCTACACCTTC.

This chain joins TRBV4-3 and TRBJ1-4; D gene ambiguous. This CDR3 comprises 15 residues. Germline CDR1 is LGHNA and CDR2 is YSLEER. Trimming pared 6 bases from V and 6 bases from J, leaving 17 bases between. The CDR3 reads CASRTDHRSHEKLFF. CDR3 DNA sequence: TGCGCCAGCAGAACCGATCACAGATCGCATGAAAAACTGTTTTTT.

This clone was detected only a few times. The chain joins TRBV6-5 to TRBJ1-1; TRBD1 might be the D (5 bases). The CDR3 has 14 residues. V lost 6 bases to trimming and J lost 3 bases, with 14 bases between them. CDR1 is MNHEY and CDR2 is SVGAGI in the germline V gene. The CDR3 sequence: CASRLAGLDTEAFF. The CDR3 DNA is TGTGCCAGCAGGCTTGCAGGGTTAGACACTGAAGCTTTCTTT.

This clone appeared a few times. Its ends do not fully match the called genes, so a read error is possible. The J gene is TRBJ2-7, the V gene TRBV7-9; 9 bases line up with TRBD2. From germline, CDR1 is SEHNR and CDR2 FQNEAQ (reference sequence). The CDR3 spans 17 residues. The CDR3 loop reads CSSSPTLGGGGRYEQYF. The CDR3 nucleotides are TGTTCCAGCAGCCCCACCCTGGGCGGGGGGGGAAGGTACGAGCAGTACTTC.

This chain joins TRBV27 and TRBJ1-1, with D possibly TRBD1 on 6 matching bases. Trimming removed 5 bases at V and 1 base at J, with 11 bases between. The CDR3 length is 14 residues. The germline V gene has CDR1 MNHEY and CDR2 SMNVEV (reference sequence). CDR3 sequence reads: CASSPYRENTEAFF. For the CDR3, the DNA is TGTGCCAGCAGTCCATACAGGGAGAACACTGAAGCTTTCTTT.

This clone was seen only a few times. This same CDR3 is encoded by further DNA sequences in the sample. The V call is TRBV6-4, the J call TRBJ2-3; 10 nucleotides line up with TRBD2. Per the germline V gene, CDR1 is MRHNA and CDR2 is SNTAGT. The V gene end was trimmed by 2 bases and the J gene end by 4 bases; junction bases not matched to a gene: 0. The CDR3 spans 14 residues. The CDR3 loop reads CASSDSGGADTQYF. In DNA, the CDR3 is TGTGCCAGCAGTGACAGCGGGGGGGCAGATACGCAGTATTTT.

The CDR3 sequence is CASSPGQVKNTEAFF. For the CDR3, the DNA is TGTGCCAGCTCACCAGGACAGGTTAAGAACACTGAAGCTTTCTTT. V is TRBV18 and J is TRBJ1-1; TRBD1 aligns across 7 bases. There are 15 residues in the CDR3. From germline, CDR1 is KGHSH and CDR2 LQKENI. V shed 2 bases and J 1 base; nucleotides not matched to a gene: 4.

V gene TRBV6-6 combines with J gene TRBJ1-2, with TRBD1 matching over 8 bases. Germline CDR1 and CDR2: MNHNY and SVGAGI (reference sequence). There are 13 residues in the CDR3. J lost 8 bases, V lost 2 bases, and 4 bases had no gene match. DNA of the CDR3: TGTGCCAGCAGTTACGACGGGACAGGAGGCTACACCTTC. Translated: CASSYDGTGGYTF.

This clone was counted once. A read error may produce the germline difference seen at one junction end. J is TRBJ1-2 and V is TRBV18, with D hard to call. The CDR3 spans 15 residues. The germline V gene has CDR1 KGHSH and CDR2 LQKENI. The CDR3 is CASSPGVLSGYGYPF. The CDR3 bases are TGTGCCAGCTCACCGGGTGTTCTAAGCGGCTATGGCTACCCCTTC.